This TCR beta chain is drawn from a study of identical twins. TCRdb redid the calling of the 5' RACE reads with MiXCR, one entry per CDR3 protein. The sample carries just over 500,000 distinct CDR3 sequences, about 20% recorded once. The ends were cut back, 2 bases at V and 0 bases at J, with 7 bases in the middle. The CDR3 covers 13 residues. CDR1 and CDR2 (germline): DFQATT, SNEGSKA (reference sequence). The data also belong to a second study, concerning T cells expressing NK-cell markers. That report adds: Sorted CD3+CD56+NKG2C+, CD3+CD56+NKG2C- and CD3+CD56-NKG2C+ T-cell subsets were beta-chain profiled. Only alpha-beta TCR T cells were sorted in several experiments, using an anti-gamma-delta TCR antibody. These clonotypes additionally ranked first within the CD3+CD56-NKG2C+ fraction of four donors.

Specimen: CD4+ T cells sorted from blood. The chain recombines TRBV20-1 with TRBJ1-1; D not resolved. This receptor was taken from a woman aged 18-29 years in good health. CDR3 region: CSARPQMNTEAFF. The CDR3 nucleotides read TGCAGTGCTAGACCTCAGATGAACACTGAAGCTTTCTTT.